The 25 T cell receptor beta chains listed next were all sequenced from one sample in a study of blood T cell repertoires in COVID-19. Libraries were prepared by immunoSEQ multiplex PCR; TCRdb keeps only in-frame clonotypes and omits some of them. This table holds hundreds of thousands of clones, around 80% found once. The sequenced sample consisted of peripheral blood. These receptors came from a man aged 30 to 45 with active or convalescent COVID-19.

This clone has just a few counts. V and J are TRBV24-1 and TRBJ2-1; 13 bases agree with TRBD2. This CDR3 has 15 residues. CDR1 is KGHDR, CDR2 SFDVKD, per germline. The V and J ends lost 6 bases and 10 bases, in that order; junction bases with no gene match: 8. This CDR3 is CATSSPGLAGPEQFF. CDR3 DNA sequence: TGTGCCACCAGTTCCCCGGGACTAGCGGGACCCGAGCAGTTCTTC.

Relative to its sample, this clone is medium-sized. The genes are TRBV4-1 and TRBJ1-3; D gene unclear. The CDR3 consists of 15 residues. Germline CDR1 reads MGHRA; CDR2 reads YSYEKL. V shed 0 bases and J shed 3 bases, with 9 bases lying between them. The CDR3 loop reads CASSQDGRSGNTIYF. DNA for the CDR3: TGCGCCAGCAGCCAAGATGGCCGGAGTGGAAACACCATATATTTT.

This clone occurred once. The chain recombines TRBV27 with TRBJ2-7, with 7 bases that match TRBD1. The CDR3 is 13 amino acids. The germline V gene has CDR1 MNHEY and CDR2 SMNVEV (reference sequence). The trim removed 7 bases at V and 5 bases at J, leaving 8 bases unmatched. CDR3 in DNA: TGTGCCAGCAACCCTGAAGGGGGCCACGAGCAGTACTTC. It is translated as CASNPEGGHEQYF.

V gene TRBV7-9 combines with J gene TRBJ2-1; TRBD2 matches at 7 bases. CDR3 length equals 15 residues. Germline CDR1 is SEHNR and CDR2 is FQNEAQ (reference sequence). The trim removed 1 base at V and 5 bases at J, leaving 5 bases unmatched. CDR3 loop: CASSLGGTINNEQFF. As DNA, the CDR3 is TGTGCCAGCAGCTTAGGCGGGACTATAAACAATGAGCAGTTCTTC.

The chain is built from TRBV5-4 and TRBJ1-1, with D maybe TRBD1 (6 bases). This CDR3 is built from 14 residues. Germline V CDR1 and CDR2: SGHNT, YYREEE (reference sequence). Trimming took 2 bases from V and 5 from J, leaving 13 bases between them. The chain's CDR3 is CASSFRGGTTEAFF. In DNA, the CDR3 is TGTGCCAGCAGCTTTCGGGGAGGGACAACTGAAGCTTTCTTT.

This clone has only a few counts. CDR3 protein: CSVAGSSTDTQYF. In DNA form, the CDR3 reads TGCAGCGTTGCGGGATCCAGCACAGATACGCAGTATTTT. The chain is built from TRBV29-1 and TRBJ2-3, with D perhaps matching TRBD2 (5 bases). The CDR3 is 13 amino acids. V lost 4 bases, J lost 0 bases, and 8 bases lay in between. Germline CDR1 SQVTM, CDR2 ANQGSEA.

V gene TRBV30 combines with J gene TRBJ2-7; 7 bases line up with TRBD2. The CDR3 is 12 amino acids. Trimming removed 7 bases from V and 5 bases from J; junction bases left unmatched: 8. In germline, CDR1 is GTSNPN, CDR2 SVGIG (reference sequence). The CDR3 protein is CALSKRGDEQYF. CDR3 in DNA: TGTGCCTTATCTAAACGGGGGGACGAGCAGTACTTC. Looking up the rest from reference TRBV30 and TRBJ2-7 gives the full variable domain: SQTIHQWPATLVQPVGSPLSLECTVEGTSNPNLYWYRQAAGRGLQLLFYSVGIGQISSEVPQNLSASRPQDRQFILSSKKLLLSDSGFYLCALSKRGDEQYFGPGTRLTVT.

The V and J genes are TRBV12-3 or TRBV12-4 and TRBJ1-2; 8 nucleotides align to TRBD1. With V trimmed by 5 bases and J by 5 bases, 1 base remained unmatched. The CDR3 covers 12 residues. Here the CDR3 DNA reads TGTGCCAGCAGTCGACAGGGGTATGGCTACACCTTC. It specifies CASSRQGYGYTF.

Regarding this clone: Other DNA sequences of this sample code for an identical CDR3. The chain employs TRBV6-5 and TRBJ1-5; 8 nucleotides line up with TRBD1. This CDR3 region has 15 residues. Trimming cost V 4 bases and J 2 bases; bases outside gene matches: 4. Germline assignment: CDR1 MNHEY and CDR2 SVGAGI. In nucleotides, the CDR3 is TGTGCCAGCAGTTTCGACAGGGGAGGCAATCAGCCCCAGCATTTT. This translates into CASSFDRGGNQPQHF.

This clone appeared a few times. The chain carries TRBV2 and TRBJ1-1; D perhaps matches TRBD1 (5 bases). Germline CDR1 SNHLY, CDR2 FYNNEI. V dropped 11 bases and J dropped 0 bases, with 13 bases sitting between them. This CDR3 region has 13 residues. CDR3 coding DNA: TGTGCCGGTACCTGGGACTTGAACACTGAAGCTTTCTTT. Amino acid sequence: CAGTWDLNTEAFF.

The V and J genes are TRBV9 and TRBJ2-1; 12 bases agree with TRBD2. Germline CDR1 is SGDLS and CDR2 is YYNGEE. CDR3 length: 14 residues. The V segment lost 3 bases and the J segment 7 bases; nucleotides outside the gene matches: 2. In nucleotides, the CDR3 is TGTGCCAGCAGCGAAGGGACTAGCGGGAATGAGCAGTTCTTC. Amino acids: CASSEGTSGNEQFF.

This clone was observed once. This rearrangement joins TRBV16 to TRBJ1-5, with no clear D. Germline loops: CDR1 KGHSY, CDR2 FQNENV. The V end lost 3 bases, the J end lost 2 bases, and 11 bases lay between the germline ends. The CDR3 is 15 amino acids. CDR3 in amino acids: CASSQGEGRNQPQHF. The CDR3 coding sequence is TGTGCCAGCAGCCAGGGCGAGGGTCGCAATCAGCCCCAGCATTTT.

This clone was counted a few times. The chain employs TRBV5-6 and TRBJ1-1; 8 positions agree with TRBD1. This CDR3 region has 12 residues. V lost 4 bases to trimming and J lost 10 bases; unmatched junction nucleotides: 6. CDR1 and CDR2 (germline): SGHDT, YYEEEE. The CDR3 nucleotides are TGTGCCAGCAGCGCACAGGGGGTTTCAGCTTTCTTT. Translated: CASSAQGVSAFF. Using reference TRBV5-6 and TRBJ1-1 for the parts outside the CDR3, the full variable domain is DAGVTQSPTHLIKTRGQQVTLRCSPKSGHDTVSWYQQALGQGPQFIFQYYEEEERQRGNFPDRFSGHQFPNYSSELNVNALLLGDSALYLCASSAQGVSAFFGQGTRLTVV.

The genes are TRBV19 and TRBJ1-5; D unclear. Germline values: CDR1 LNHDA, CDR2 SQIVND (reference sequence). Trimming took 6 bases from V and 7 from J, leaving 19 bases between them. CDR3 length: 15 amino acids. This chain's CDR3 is CASRTGLRGKQPQHF. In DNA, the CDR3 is TGTGCCAGTAGGACTGGGCTCCGGGGAAAACAGCCCCAGCATTTT.

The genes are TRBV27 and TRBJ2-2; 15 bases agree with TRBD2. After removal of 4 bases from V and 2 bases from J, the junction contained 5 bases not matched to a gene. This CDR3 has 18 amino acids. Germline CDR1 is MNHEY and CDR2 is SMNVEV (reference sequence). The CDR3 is CASSSGTSGGQNTGELFF. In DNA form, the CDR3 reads TGTGCCAGCAGTTCCGGGACTAGCGGGGGGCAAAACACCGGGGAGCTGTTTTTT.

The CDR3 nucleotides read TGTGCCAGCAGCTTGGGTCACGGTGACCCTAAGGGGGCGAACACCGGGGAGCTGTTTTTT. Protein: CASSLGHGDPKGANTGELFF. The rearrangement joins TRBV5-5 to TRBJ2-2; D is possibly TRBD1 (6 bases). Trimming pared 0 bases from V and 0 bases from J, leaving 21 bases between. The CDR3 contains 20 residues. CDR1 is SGHKS, CDR2 YYEKEE, per germline (reference sequence).

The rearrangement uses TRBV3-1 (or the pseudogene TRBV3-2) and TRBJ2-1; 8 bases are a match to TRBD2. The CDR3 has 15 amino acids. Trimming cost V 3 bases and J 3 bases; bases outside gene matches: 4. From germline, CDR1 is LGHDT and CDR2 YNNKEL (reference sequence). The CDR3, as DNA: TGTGCCAGCAGCCAGCGGGGGGCCATCTACAATGAGCAGTTCTTC. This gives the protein CASSQRGAIYNEQFF.

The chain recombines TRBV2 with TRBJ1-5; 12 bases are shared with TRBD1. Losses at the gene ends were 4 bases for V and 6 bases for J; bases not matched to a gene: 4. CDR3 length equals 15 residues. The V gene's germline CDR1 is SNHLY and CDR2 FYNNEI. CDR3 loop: CASSAGTGGIQPQHF. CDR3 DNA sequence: TGTGCCAGCAGTGCCGGGACAGGGGGCATTCAGCCCCAGCATTTT.

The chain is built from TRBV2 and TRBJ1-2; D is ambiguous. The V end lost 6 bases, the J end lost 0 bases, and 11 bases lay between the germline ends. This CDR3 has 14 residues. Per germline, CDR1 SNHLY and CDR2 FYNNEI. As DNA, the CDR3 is TGTGCCAGCAGGGAGGGAAGGGCTAACTATGGCTACACCTTC. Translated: CASREGRANYGYTF.

This CDR3 reads CATRAGGSSSYNEQFF. The CDR3 bases are TGTGCCACCAGGGCGGGAGGGTCAAGCTCCTACAATGAGCAGTTCTTC. The rearrangement joins TRBV24-1 to TRBJ2-1; TRBD2 matches at 9 bases. The J segment lost 0 bases and the V segment lost 7 bases, leaving 6 bases of the junction unmatched. Germline V gives CDR1 KGHDR, CDR2 SFDVKD. The CDR3 is 16 residues long.

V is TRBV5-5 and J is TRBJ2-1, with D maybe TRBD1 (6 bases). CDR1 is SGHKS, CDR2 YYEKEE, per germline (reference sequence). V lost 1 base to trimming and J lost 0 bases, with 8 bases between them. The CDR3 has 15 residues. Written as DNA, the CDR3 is TGTGCCAGCAGCTTGAACAGGGACTCCTACAATGAGCAGTTCTTC. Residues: CASSLNRDSYNEQFF.

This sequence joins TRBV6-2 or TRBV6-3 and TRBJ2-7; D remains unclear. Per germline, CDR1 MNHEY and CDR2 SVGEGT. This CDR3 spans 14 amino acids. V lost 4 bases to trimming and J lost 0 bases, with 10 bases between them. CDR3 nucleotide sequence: TGTGCCAGCAGTTCCCAGGTCAGCTCCTACGAGCAGTACTTC. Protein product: CASSSQVSSYEQYF.

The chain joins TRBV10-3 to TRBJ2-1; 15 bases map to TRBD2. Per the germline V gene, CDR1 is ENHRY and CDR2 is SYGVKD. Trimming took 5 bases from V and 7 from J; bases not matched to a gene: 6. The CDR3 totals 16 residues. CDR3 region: CAISNGLAGGLNEQFF. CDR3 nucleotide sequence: TGTGCCATCAGTAATGGACTAGCGGGGGGGCTTAATGAGCAGTTCTTC.

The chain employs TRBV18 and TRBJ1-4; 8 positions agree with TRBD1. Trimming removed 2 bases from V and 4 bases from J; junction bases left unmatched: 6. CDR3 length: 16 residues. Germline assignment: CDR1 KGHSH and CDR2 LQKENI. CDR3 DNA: TGTGCCAGCTCACCAACAGGACAGGGCAATAATGAAAAACTGTTTTTT. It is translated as CASSPTGQGNNEKLFF.

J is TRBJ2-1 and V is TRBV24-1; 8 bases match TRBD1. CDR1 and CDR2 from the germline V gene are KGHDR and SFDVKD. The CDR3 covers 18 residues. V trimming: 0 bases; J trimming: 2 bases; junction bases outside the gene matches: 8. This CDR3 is CATSDLAGGTVPYNEQFF. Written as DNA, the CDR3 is TGTGCCACCAGTGATTTGGCAGGGGGCACCGTACCCTACAATGAGCAGTTCTTC.